Listed below are T cell receptor beta chains from one sample, sequenced in a study of cytomegalovirus exposure and HLA in healthy donors. This table comes from immunoSEQ multiplex PCR, and its TCRdb copy is limited to in-frame clones, with some not included. The sample has 100,000 or so clones, 75% to 85% seen once. The sample taken for sequencing was PBMCs. These receptors were taken from a man aged 25-45 years in good health and CMV-seronegative. Each CDR3 is given with its conserved first and last residue. The D gene is left open where the match is weak. Size is stated for part of the rows, as once, few or many counts, or as a class when the clone is expanded.

clone_size: NA
j_call: TRBJ1-5
v_call: TRBV2
d_call: NA
cdr3_aa: CASSGSGSFQPQHF
cdr3_nt: TGTGCCAGCAGTGGTTCTGGGAGTTTTCAGCCCCAGCATTTT

clone_size: NA
j_call: TRBJ1-2
v_call: TRBV12-5
d_call: NA
cdr3_aa: CASGLAPVGGDGYTF
cdr3_nt: TGTGCTAGTGGTTTGGCCCCCGTTGGCGGGGATGGCTACACCTTC

clone_size: NA
j_call: TRBJ2-7
v_call: TRBV25-1
d_call: TRBD2
cdr3_aa: CASSNSGNSYEQYF
cdr3_nt: TGTGCCAGCAGTAATAGCGGGAACTCCTACGAGCAGTACTTC

clone_size: few
j_call: TRBJ2-3
v_call: TRBV29-1
d_call: TRBD2
cdr3_aa: CSVDLAGASSSTDTQYF
cdr3_nt: TGCAGCGTGGATCTAGCGGGAGCCTCCTCTAGCACAGATACGCAGTATTTT

clone_size: NA
j_call: TRBJ2-7
v_call: TRBV5-1
d_call: NA
cdr3_aa: CASSRGGPGQVINEQYF
cdr3_nt: TGCGCCAGCAGCAGGGGGGGACCGGGACAGGTCATCAACGAGCAGTACTTC

clone_size: NA
j_call: TRBJ2-2
v_call: TRBV18
d_call: TRBD2
cdr3_aa: CASSTSGGHQNTGELFF
cdr3_nt: TGTGCCAGCTCGACTAGCGGGGGGCATCAGAACACCGGGGAGCTGTTTTTT

clone_size: NA
j_call: TRBJ2-7
v_call: TRBV4-2
d_call: NA
cdr3_aa: CASSQGGTESYEQYF
cdr3_nt: TGTGCCAGCAGCCAGGGCGGGACGGAGTCCTACGAGCAGTACTTC

clone_size: NA
j_call: TRBJ1-1
v_call: TRBV7-2
d_call: NA
cdr3_aa: CASSRLWSTEAFF
cdr3_nt: TGTGCCAGCAGCCGCCTGTGGAGCACTGAAGCTTTCTTT

clone_size: NA
j_call: TRBJ1-5
v_call: TRBV6-5
d_call: NA
cdr3_aa: CASSYSGSSNQPQHF
cdr3_nt: TGTGCCAGCAGTTACTCTGGCTCTAGCAATCAGCCCCAGCATTTT

clone_size: NA
j_call: TRBJ2-2
v_call: TRBV30
d_call: NA
cdr3_aa: CAGTGLAELFF
cdr3_nt: TGTGCCGGCACAGGGCTCGCGGAGCTGTTTTTT

clone_size: NA
j_call: TRBJ1-4
v_call: TRBV5-1
d_call: NA
cdr3_aa: CASSSGSPLNEKLFF
cdr3_nt: TGCGCCAGCAGCAGTGGGAGTCCCCTTAATGAAAAACTGTTTTTT

clone_size: many
j_call: TRBJ2-3
v_call: TRBV5-1
d_call: TRBD2
cdr3_aa: CASSWGLVQGTQYF
cdr3_nt: TGCGCCAGCAGCTGGGGACTAGTTCAGGGTACGCAGTATTTT

clone_size: NA
j_call: TRBJ1-2
v_call: TRBV29-1
d_call: NA
cdr3_aa: CSGGEGFRAGYTF
cdr3_nt: TGCAGCGGAGGAGAAGGGTTCAGGGCAGGCTACACCTTC

clone_size: few
j_call: TRBJ1-5
v_call: TRBV15
d_call: NA
cdr3_aa: CATSSGVGTPVEPQHF
cdr3_nt: TGTGCCACCAGCAGTGGTGTGGGGACACCAGTGGAGCCCCAGCATTTT

clone_size: once
j_call: TRBJ2-7
v_call: TRBV28
d_call: NA
cdr3_aa: CASSPRPNYEQYF
cdr3_nt: TGTGCCAGCAGTCCTCGCCCTAACTACGAGCAGTACTTC

clone_size: NA
j_call: TRBJ1-1
v_call: TRBV5-1
d_call: TRBD1
cdr3_aa: CASSLGDRGGEAFF
cdr3_nt: TGCGCCAGCAGCTTGGGGGACAGAGGGGGTGAAGCTTTCTTT

clone_size: few
j_call: TRBJ1-1
v_call: TRBV4-1
d_call: NA
cdr3_aa: CASSLDPGTKNTEAFF
cdr3_nt: TGCGCCAGCAGCCTAGACCCCGGGACAAAGAACACTGAAGCTTTCTTT

clone_size: few
j_call: TRBJ1-2
v_call: TRBV7-2
d_call: TRBD1
cdr3_aa: CASSFSSGQGNYGYTF
cdr3_nt: TGTGCCAGCAGCTTTTCCAGCGGACAGGGGAACTATGGCTACACCTTC

clone_size: NA
j_call: TRBJ1-5
v_call: TRBV28
d_call: TRBD1
cdr3_aa: CASRRQGGIYQPQHF
cdr3_nt: TGTGCCAGCAGGCGACAGGGAGGTATTTATCAGCCCCAGCATTTT

clone_size: NA
j_call: TRBJ2-7
v_call: TRBV27
d_call: NA
cdr3_aa: CASSSGTGDEQYF
cdr3_nt: TGTGCCAGCAGTTCCGGGACTGGGGACGAGCAGTACTTC

clone_size: NA
j_call: TRBJ1-3
v_call: TRBV6-1
d_call: NA
cdr3_aa: CASVTDSGNTIYF
cdr3_nt: TGTGCCAGCGTTACAGACTCTGGAAACACCATATATTTT

clone_size: NA
j_call: TRBJ2-6
v_call: TRBV11-2
d_call: NA
cdr3_aa: CASSPASSGANVLTF
cdr3_nt: TGTGCCAGCAGCCCGGCTAGCTCTGGGGCCAACGTCCTGACTTTC

clone_size: few
j_call: TRBJ2-3
v_call: TRBV7-8
d_call: NA
cdr3_aa: CASNRRGSTDTQYF
cdr3_nt: TGTGCCAGCAATCGCCGCGGGAGCACAGATACGCAGTATTTT

clone_size: NA
j_call: TRBJ2-7
v_call: TRBV9
d_call: TRBD1
cdr3_aa: CASSVTQGSYEQYF
cdr3_nt: TGTGCCAGCAGCGTCACACAGGGGAGCTACGAGCAGTACTTC

clone_size: NA
j_call: TRBJ2-3
v_call: TRBV4-1
d_call: NA
cdr3_aa: CASSHNLENTQYF
cdr3_nt: TGCGCCAGCAGCCACAATTTGGAGAATACGCAGTATTTT

clone_size: once
j_call: TRBJ2-4
v_call: TRBV6-6
d_call: TRBD2
cdr3_aa: CASTPGGNIQYF
cdr3_nt: TGTGCCAGCACGCCCGGGGGGAACATTCAGTACTTC

clone_size: NA
j_call: TRBJ2-1
v_call: TRBV6-4
d_call: TRBD2
cdr3_aa: CASSDSAGGDNEQFF
cdr3_nt: TGTGCCAGCAGTGACTCAGCGGGGGGGGACAATGAGCAGTTCTTC

clone_size: NA
j_call: TRBJ2-1
v_call: TRBV6-5
d_call: NA
cdr3_aa: CASSFDFEFNEQFF
cdr3_nt: TGTGCCAGCAGTTTCGATTTTGAGTTCAATGAGCAGTTCTTC

clone_size: NA
j_call: TRBJ2-1
v_call: TRBV7-2
d_call: NA
cdr3_aa: CASSLEGSGARNEQFF
cdr3_nt: TGTGCCAGCAGCTTAGAGGGTAGCGGAGCCCGAAATGAGCAGTTCTTC

clone_size: NA
j_call: TRBJ2-1
v_call: TRBV10-1
d_call: NA
cdr3_aa: CASSEGGTAYNEQFF
cdr3_nt: TGCGCCAGCAGTGAGGGGGGCACGGCCTACAATGAGCAGTTCTTC

clone_size: NA
j_call: TRBJ2-3
v_call: TRBV9
d_call: NA
cdr3_aa: CASSPLPTGDTQYF
cdr3_nt: TGTGCCAGCAGCCCTCTCCCAACGGGTGATACGCAGTATTTT

clone_size: NA
j_call: TRBJ2-2
v_call: TRBV28
d_call: NA
cdr3_aa: CASRLLRVGGELFF
cdr3_nt: TGTGCCAGCAGACTACTTCGGGTTGGCGGGGAGCTGTTTTTT

clone_size: NA
j_call: TRBJ2-2
v_call: TRBV30
d_call: NA
cdr3_aa: CAWSTGSAGELFF
cdr3_nt: TGTGCCTGGAGTACTGGTTCGGCCGGGGAGCTGTTTTTT

clone_size: NA
j_call: TRBJ1-1
v_call: TRBV7-6
d_call: NA
cdr3_aa: CASSLSRAKEAFF
cdr3_nt: TGTGCCAGCAGCTTATCCAGGGCGAAGGAAGCTTTCTTT

clone_size: NA
j_call: TRBJ2-1
v_call: TRBV2
d_call: TRBD2
cdr3_aa: CASAGGAEQFF
cdr3_nt: TGTGCCAGTGCGGGGGGGGCTGAGCAGTTCTTC

clone_size: NA
j_call: TRBJ2-7
v_call: TRBV5-4
d_call: NA
cdr3_aa: CASSREIPGEQYF
cdr3_nt: TGTGCCAGCAGCCGGGAGATCCCAGGCGAGCAGTACTTC

clone_size: once
j_call: TRBJ2-7
v_call: TRBV6-6
d_call: TRBD2
cdr3_aa: CASTPGSSGNSYEQYF
cdr3_nt: TGTGCCAGCACTCCAGGGTCGAGCGGGAACTCCTACGAGCAGTACTTC

clone_size: NA
j_call: TRBJ1-5
v_call: TRBV5-8
d_call: NA
cdr3_aa: CASSLRDQPQHF
cdr3_nt: TGTGCCAGCAGCTTGCGGGATCAGCCCCAGCATTTT

clone_size: once
j_call: TRBJ2-1
v_call: TRBV2
d_call: NA
cdr3_aa: CASSPLLRNEQFF
cdr3_nt: TGTGCCAGCAGTCCTTTGCTTCGGAATGAGCAGTTCTTC

clone_size: NA
j_call: TRBJ2-7
v_call: TRBV6-5
d_call: NA
cdr3_aa: CASSQGPDYEQYF
cdr3_nt: TGTGCCAGCAGCCAGGGGCCTGATTACGAGCAGTACTTC

clone_size: once
j_call: TRBJ2-3
v_call: TRBV5-1
d_call: NA
cdr3_aa: CASSAWTGTFTDTQYF
cdr3_nt: TGCGCCAGCAGCGCTTGGACGGGAACATTCACAGATACGCAGTATTTT

clone_size: once
j_call: TRBJ2-2
v_call: TRBV19
d_call: TRBD1
cdr3_aa: CASSITGGGTGELFF
cdr3_nt: TGTGCCAGTAGTATAACAGGGGGAGGCACCGGGGAGCTGTTTTTT

clone_size: NA
j_call: TRBJ2-7
v_call: TRBV6-1
d_call: TRBD1
cdr3_aa: CASSPMGDRKNEQYF
cdr3_nt: TGTGCCAGCAGCCCAATGGGGGACAGGAAAAACGAGCAGTACTTC

clone_size: NA
j_call: TRBJ2-5
v_call: TRBV10-3
d_call: TRBD1
cdr3_aa: CAITPGTGPQETQYF
cdr3_nt: TGTGCCATCACCCCCGGGACAGGGCCTCAAGAGACCCAGTACTTC

clone_size: NA
j_call: TRBJ1-1
v_call: TRBV5-1
d_call: NA
cdr3_aa: CASSLGGGHAEAFF
cdr3_nt: TGCGCCAGCAGCTTGGGAGGGGGACACGCCGAAGCTTTCTTT

clone_size: many
j_call: TRBJ2-5
v_call: TRBV4-1
d_call: TRBD2
cdr3_aa: CASSLEGLVETQYF
cdr3_nt: TGCGCCAGCAGCCTCGAGGGACTAGTAGAGACCCAGTACTTC

clone_size: NA
j_call: TRBJ1-4
v_call: TRBV6-1
d_call: TRBD1
cdr3_aa: CASKHRGANEKLFF
cdr3_nt: TGTGCCAGCAAGCACAGGGGGGCTAATGAAAAACTGTTTTTT

clone_size: NA
j_call: TRBJ1-1
v_call: TRBV30
d_call: NA
cdr3_aa: CAWSLGGDTEAFF
cdr3_nt: TGTGCCTGGAGTCTTGGAGGGGACACTGAAGCTTTCTTT

clone_size: few
j_call: TRBJ1-4
v_call: TRBV9
d_call: NA
cdr3_aa: CASSEPGQNEKLFF
cdr3_nt: TGTGCCAGCAGCGAGCCAGGGCAGAATGAAAAACTGTTTTTT

clone_size: NA
j_call: TRBJ2-6
v_call: TRBV12-5
d_call: TRBD2
cdr3_aa: CASAVTSGSLVANVLTF
cdr3_nt: TGTGCTAGTGCCGTGACTAGCGGGAGTCTCGTAGCCAACGTCCTGACTTTC